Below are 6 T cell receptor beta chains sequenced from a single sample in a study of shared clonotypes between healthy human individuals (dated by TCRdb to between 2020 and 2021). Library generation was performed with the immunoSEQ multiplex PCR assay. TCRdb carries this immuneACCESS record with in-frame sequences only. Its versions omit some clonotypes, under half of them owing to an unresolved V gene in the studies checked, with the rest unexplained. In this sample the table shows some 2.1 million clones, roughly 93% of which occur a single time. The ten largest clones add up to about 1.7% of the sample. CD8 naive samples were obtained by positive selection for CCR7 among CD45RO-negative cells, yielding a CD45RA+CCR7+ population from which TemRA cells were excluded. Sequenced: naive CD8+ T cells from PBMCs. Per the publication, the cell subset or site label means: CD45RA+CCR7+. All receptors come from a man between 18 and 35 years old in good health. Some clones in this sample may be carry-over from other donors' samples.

CDR3 protein: CASSYEQGRGGETQYF. Here the CDR3 DNA reads TGTGCCAGCAGTTACGAACAGGGAAGGGGAGGAGAGACCCAGTACTTC. The chain is built from TRBV6-6 and TRBJ2-5; D possibly matches TRBD1 or TRBD2 (6 bases each). Germline assignment: CDR1 MNHNY and CDR2 SVGAGI (reference sequence). This CDR3 is 16 amino acids long. V lost 2 bases and J 4 bases, leaving 17 bases between the germline ends.

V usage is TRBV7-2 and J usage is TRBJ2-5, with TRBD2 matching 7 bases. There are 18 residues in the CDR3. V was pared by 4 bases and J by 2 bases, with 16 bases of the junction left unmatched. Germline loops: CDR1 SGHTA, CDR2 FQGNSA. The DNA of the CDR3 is TGTGCCAGCAGCTCCCATTGGCTAATGGGACTAACACAAGAGACCCAGTACTTC. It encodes CASSSHWLMGLTQETQYF.

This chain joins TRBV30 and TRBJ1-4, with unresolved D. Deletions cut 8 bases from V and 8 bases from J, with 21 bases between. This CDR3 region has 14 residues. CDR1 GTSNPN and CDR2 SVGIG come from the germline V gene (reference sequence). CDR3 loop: CASQGPLTTEKLFF. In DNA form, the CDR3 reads TGTGCCAGTCAAGGACCCTTAACCACCGAAAAACTGTTTTTT.

The CDR3 DNA follows: TGTGCCAGCAGCTTAGGGGGGACTAGCGGGAGAGGCAATGAGCAGTTCTTC. Amino acid sequence: CASSLGGTSGRGNEQFF. The chain combines TRBV7-6 with TRBJ2-1; 14 bases agree with TRBD2. The CDR3 extends over 17 amino acids. V lost 1 base and J lost 6; bases outside the gene matches: 5. Germline CDR1 and CDR2: SGHVS and FNYEAQ.

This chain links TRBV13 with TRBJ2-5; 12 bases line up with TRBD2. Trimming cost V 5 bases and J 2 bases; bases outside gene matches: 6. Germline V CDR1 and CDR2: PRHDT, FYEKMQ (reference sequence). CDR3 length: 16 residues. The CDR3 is CASSLQLAGGQETQYF. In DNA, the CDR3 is TGTGCCAGCAGCCTTCAACTAGCGGGAGGACAAGAGACCCAGTACTTC.

The CDR3 DNA follows: TGTGCCAGCAGTCCTGACAGGGGACTAGCGCGAGGCGAGCAGTTCTTC. It yields the protein CASSPDRGLARGEQFF. V gene TRBV28 combines with J gene TRBJ2-1; 10 bases align to TRBD2. This CDR3 has 16 amino acids. Germline-derived CDR1 and CDR2 are MDHEN and SYDVKM. Trimming at V came to 5 bases and at J to 10 bases, leaving 14 bases not matched to a gene.